This record covers a single TCR beta chain. The sample comes from a study of blood T cells in healthy people across ages. Combining a sample-barcoded 5' primer with a J-beta primer mix, a second PCR ran for roughly 6 to 11 cycles. TCRdb called the 5' RACE reads again in MiXCR, with one record for every CDR3 protein. The sample includes 720,000 or so distinct CDR3 sequences, over 40% seen only once; the top ten take around 32%. Trimming removed 6 bases from V and 4 bases from J; junction bases left unmatched: 9. The CDR3 loop spans 16 amino acids. Germline V lookup: CDR1 SGHTA, CDR2 FQGNSA. The origin of this receptor is an elderly man in good health. The source material was blood. V and J are TRBV7-2 and TRBJ2-1; 10 bases are a match to TRBD2. CDR3 nucleotides: TGTGCCAGCAGATTGGAAGCGGGGGGGACATACAATGAGCAGTTCTTC. Translation: CASRLEAGGTYNEQFF.